The 13 T cell receptor beta chains reported below all come from one sample, sequenced in a study of beta chain features in type 1 diabetes. TCRB transcripts that were expressed got sequenced, as all of the isolated RNA had been reverse transcribed. Sequenced by immunoSEQ multiplex PCR; TCRdb stores in-frame clones only, minus some. Of under 450,000 clones in the sample, about 16% are singletons; the top ten hold about 0.018%. Sequencing used naive CD4+ T cells from blood. These receptors all come from a woman between 18 and 29 years old in good health.

The chain employs TRBV29-1 and TRBJ2-1, with TRBD1 identical over 10 bases. The CDR3 runs to 15 residues. The germline V gene encodes CDR1 SQVTM and CDR2 ANQGSEA. Trimming at V came to 4 bases and at J to 11 bases, leaving 14 bases not matched to a gene. The CDR3, as DNA: TGCAGCGTTGCGCGACAGGGGGCGAGGGGGGTCCAGCAGTTCTTC. Amino acid sequence: CSVARQGARGVQQFF.

This clone occurred a few times. The V and J genes are TRBV28 and TRBJ2-5; 7 bases map to TRBD2. The CDR3 sequence is 14 residues long. The ends lost 1 base at V and 4 bases at J; junction bases unmatched: 3. The germline gives CDR1 MDHEN, CDR2 SYDVKM. Written as DNA, the CDR3 is TGTGCCAGCAGTTTATACGCGGGAGTAGAGACCCAGTACTTC. As protein: CASSLYAGVETQYF.

This clone was detected a few times. The genes are TRBV4-3 and TRBJ2-3, with 10 bases matching TRBD2. The V and J ends lost 4 bases and 6 bases, in that order; junction bases with no gene match: 4. The germline V gene encodes CDR1 LGHNA and CDR2 YSLEER. The CDR3 runs to 14 residues. This chain's CDR3 is CASSPSGSGDTQYF. The CDR3 region has the DNA TGCGCCAGCAGCCCTAGCGGGAGTGGTGATACGCAGTATTTT.

Only a few counts were recorded for this clone. The chain has TRBV28 and TRBJ2-3, with D perhaps TRBD2 (5 bases). The CDR3 extends over 15 amino acids. Per germline, CDR1 MDHEN and CDR2 SYDVKM. Trimming took off 6 bases at V and 1 base at J, with 14 bases between the two ends. CDR3 sequence reads: CASSPGGVGTDTQYF. The CDR3 region has the DNA TGTGCCAGCAGCCCCGGAGGAGTCGGCACAGATACGCAGTATTTT.

This rearrangement joins TRBV7-9 to TRBJ2-5; a possible D gene is TRBD1 (5 bases). Germline lookup yields CDR1 SEHNR and CDR2 FQNEAQ (reference sequence). Trimming shortened V by 5 bases and J by 1 base, and 8 bases separated the two germline ends. This CDR3 contains 13 residues. DNA for the CDR3: TGTGCCAGCAGCCGGACACCCCAAGAGACCCAGTACTTC. Amino acids: CASSRTPQETQYF.

This sequence joins TRBV7-9 and TRBJ1-2, with a possible D match to TRBD1 (5 bases). The CDR3 extends over 13 amino acids. Trimming pared 8 bases from V and 10 bases from J, leaving 20 bases between. Germline V lookup: CDR1 SEHNR, CDR2 FQNEAQ (reference sequence). The CDR3 here is CASGYGRGEDYTF. CDR3 DNA sequence: TGTGCCAGCGGGTACGGGAGAGGGGAAGACTACACCTTC.

This clone was picked up a small number of times. The chain carries TRBV5-1 and TRBJ2-5; tentatively, D is TRBD1 (7 bases). CDR1 and CDR2 from the germline V gene are SGHRS and YFSETQ. This CDR3 has 15 residues. Trimming took off 1 base at V and 4 bases at J, with 14 bases between the two ends. This CDR3 reads CASSLYRGLTETQYF. The CDR3 coding sequence is TGCGCCAGCAGCTTGTACAGGGGACTTACAGAGACCCAGTACTTC.

This clone occurred a few times. This chain links TRBV5-1 with TRBJ2-1; 10 bases line up with TRBD1. J was trimmed by 6 bases and V by 4 bases; bases with no gene match: 7. Germline CDR1 reads SGHRS; CDR2 reads YFSETQ. The CDR3 spans 15 residues. CDR3 coding DNA: TGCGCCAGCAGCCAACCGGACAGGGGGGGCAATGAGCAGTTCTTC. This translates into CASSQPDRGGNEQFF.

The J gene is TRBJ2-5, the V gene TRBV5-4; D perhaps matches TRBD1 (5 bases). Deletions cut 2 bases from V and 4 bases from J, with 12 bases between. The CDR3 sequence is 14 residues long. From germline, CDR1 is SGHNT and CDR2 YYREEE (reference sequence). The CDR3 coding sequence is TGTGCCAGCAGCTTTACAGGAATAGGAGAGACCCAGTACTTC. Encoded protein: CASSFTGIGETQYF.

To note about this clone: Other nucleotide sequences in the sample specify the same CDR3. The chain has TRBV30 and TRBJ1-5, with 7 bases that match TRBD1. J gave up 4 bases and V 0 bases, and 3 bases lay outside the gene matches. The CDR3 loop spans 14 amino acids. The germline CDR1 and CDR2 sequences are GTSNPN and SVGIG (reference sequence). This CDR3 reads CAWSVARGNQPQHF. CDR3 in DNA: TGTGCCTGGAGTGTGGCCAGGGGGAATCAGCCCCAGCATTTT.

This clone was observed a handful of times. The chain employs TRBV5-1 and TRBJ2-2; 7 nucleotides line up with TRBD1. Unmatched junction bases numbered 8, after V lost 2 bases and J lost 7 bases. This CDR3 spans 15 amino acids. Germline V gives CDR1 SGHRS, CDR2 YFSETQ. CDR3 coding DNA: TGCGCCAGCAGCTTCGGACAGGATTTTAACGGGGAGCTGTTTTTT. Residues: CASSFGQDFNGELFF.

This clone was seen a handful of times. This chain joins TRBV7-9 and TRBJ2-3; 7 nucleotides line up with TRBD1. V lost 9 bases, J lost 1 base, and 4 bases stayed unmatched. This CDR3 contains 13 residues. Germline V CDR1 and CDR2: SEHNR, FQNEAQ (reference sequence). The CDR3 protein is CASDRVGTDTQYF. The CDR3 DNA is TGTGCCAGTGACAGGGTGGGCACAGATACGCAGTATTTT.

This clone was seen a handful of times. V gene TRBV7-9 combines with J gene TRBJ1-1; 10 bases map to TRBD1. Germline assignment: CDR1 SEHNR and CDR2 FQNEAQ (reference sequence). The junction had 7 bases not matched to a gene; V was cut back by 4 bases and J by 5 bases. The CDR3 has 15 amino acids. The CDR3 nucleotides are TGTGCCAGCAGCTCCCGGGACAGGGGTGTTACTGAAGCTTTCTTT. Protein: CASSSRDRGVTEAFF.